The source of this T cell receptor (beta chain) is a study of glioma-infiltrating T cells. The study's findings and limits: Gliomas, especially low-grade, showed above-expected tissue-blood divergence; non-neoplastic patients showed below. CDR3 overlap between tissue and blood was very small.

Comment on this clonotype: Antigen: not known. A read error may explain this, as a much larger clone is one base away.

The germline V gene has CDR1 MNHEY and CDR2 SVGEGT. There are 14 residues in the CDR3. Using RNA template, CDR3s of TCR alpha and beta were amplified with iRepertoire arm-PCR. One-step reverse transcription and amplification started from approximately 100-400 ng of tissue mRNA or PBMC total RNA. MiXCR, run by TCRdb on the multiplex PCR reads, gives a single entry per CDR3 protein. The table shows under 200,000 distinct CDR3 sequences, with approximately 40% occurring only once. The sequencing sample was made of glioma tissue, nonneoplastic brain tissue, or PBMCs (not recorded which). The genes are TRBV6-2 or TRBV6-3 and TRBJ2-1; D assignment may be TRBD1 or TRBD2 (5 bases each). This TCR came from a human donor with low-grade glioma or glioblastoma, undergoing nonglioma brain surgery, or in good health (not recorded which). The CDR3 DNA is TGTGACAGCAGTCACGGGACGGCTTACAATGAGCAGTTCTTC. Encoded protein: CDSSHGTAYNEQFF.